Below, one TCR beta chain is given with its context. This sample was taken from a study of CD8 T cells in Susac syndrome. CDR3 length equals 14 residues. In germline, CDR1 is SNHLY, CDR2 FYNNEI. Germline trimming cut 6 bases from V and 3 bases from J; bases unmatched to any gene: 4. The RNA, roughly 0.45 to 1 ug, was put through reverse transcription using random hexamers. TCRdb used MiXCR to reprocess the immunoSEQ multiplex PCR reads, holding one entry per CDR3 protein. Counted here are 400,000 to 550,000 distinct CDR3 sequences, approximately 85% occurring once; the ten biggest clones make up about 0.12%.

The receptor was isolated from a human donor with multiple sclerosis. This sequence joins TRBV2 and TRBJ2-1; 8 positions agree with TRBD2. The sequenced sample was CD8+ T cells from PBMCs. The CDR3 here is CASSGGVFYNEQFF. CDR3 sequence (DNA): TGTGCCAGCAGCGGGGGGGTTTTCTACAATGAGCAGTTCTTC.